This T cell receptor beta chain appears in the sequencing data of a study of shared clonotypes between healthy human individuals. Assay used: immunoSEQ multiplex PCR; TCRdb lists only in-frame clones, some missing. In the table there are some 1,600,000 clones, 95% to 99% of which are singletons. This clonotype was obtained from a man aged 25-45 years in good health. Sequenced material: naive CD4+ T cells sorted from blood. The subset was: CD45RA+ positively selected.

The CDR3 nucleotides read TGTGCCAGTAGTATCGCGGGCTCTGGGGCCAACGTCCTGACTTTC. Its protein product is CASSIAGSGANVLTF. V and J are TRBV19 and TRBJ2-6; D might be TRBD2 (5 bases). Per the germline V gene, CDR1 is LNHDA and CDR2 is SQIVND (reference sequence). The CDR3 runs 15 residues. Trimming left V 3 bases short and J 0 bases short, with 6 bases between.